This is a list of T cell receptor beta chains from one sample in a study of T cells in tumors after PD-1 blockade. Repertoires were generated with immunoSEQ multiplex PCR, while TCRdb's copy carries only in-frame clones and drops some. Counted here are 4,400 or so clones, less than 80% occurring once; the ten biggest clones make up roughly 15%. Material: tumor tissue, obtained after anti-PD-1 treatment. Receptors originate from a human donor with basal cell carcinoma. Each CDR3 is given with its conserved first and last residue. The D gene is left open where the match is weak. Clone size is not always given. Where it is, it says once, few, many or a class for expanded clones.

J gene: TRBJ1-2
V gene: TRBV14
clone size: .
D gene: .
CDR3 DNA: TGTGCCAGCAGCCCGGGTTATAACTATGGCTACACCTTC
CDR3 protein: CASSPGYNYGYTF

J gene: TRBJ2-7
V gene: TRBV10-3
clone size: few
D gene: .
CDR3 DNA: TGTGCCATCGGCGGGAATCTCCACGAGCAGTACTTC
CDR3 protein: CAIGGNLHEQYF

J gene: TRBJ1-2
V gene: TRBV19
clone size: .
D gene: .
CDR3 DNA: TGTGCCAGTAGCGCAAAAAGGGGAACCCCAATCTCGGCCTTC
CDR3 protein: CASSAKRGTPISAF

J gene: TRBJ1-1
V gene: TRBV5-1
clone size: .
D gene: TRBD1
CDR3 DNA: TGCGCCAGCAGCCCAGGGGGGGCAGCTAACACTGAAGCTTTCTTT
CDR3 protein: CASSPGGAANTEAFF

J gene: TRBJ2-1
V gene: TRBV15
clone size: .
D gene: TRBD1
CDR3 DNA: TGTGCCACCAGCCCCTTTCGGGGGACAGGGGTCGGGGAGCAGTTCTTC
CDR3 protein: CATSPFRGTGVGEQFF

J gene: TRBJ2-1
V gene: TRBV6-1
clone size: .
D gene: TRBD2
CDR3 DNA: TGTGCCAGCAGTGAAGTCCTGGGACTAGCAACTTACAATGAGCAGTTCTTC
CDR3 protein: CASSEVLGLATYNEQFF

J gene: TRBJ1-1
V gene: TRBV19
clone size: large
D gene: TRBD1
CDR3 DNA: TGTGCCAGTACGCGGACAGGGGCGAACACTGAAGCTTTCTTT
CDR3 protein: CASTRTGANTEAFF

J gene: TRBJ2-2
V gene: TRBV27
clone size: .
D gene: TRBD2
CDR3 DNA: TGTGCCAGCAGTTTATCCCTCTTTAATTTGGATAGCGGGGGTGACACCGGGGAGCTGTTTTTT
CDR3 protein: CASSLSLFNLDSGGDTGELFF

J gene: TRBJ2-7
V gene: TRBV7-9
clone size: few
D gene: .
CDR3 DNA: TGTGCCAGCAGCAACCCACCCCCTAAGGAGCAGTACTTC
CDR3 protein: CASSNPPPKEQYF

J gene: TRBJ2-5
V gene: TRBV3-1/TRBV3-2
clone size: few
D gene: .
CDR3 DNA: TGTGCCAGCAGCCAAGATTGGGGGCCGGAGGGCCAAGAGACCCAGTACTTC
CDR3 protein: CASSQDWGPEGQETQYF

J gene: TRBJ2-7
V gene: TRBV30
clone size: once
D gene: TRBD1
CDR3 DNA: TGTGCCTGGAGGAAGACAGGGTCCTCCTACGAGCAGTACTTC
CDR3 protein: CAWRKTGSSYEQYF

J gene: TRBJ1-2
V gene: TRBV4-3
clone size: .
D gene: .
CDR3 DNA: TGCGCCAGCAGCCATGGGTGGGGGTTTGGCTACACCTTC
CDR3 protein: CASSHGWGFGYTF

J gene: TRBJ1-3
V gene: TRBV6-5
clone size: .
D gene: TRBD1
CDR3 DNA: TGTGCCAGCAGGCAAGGGGGCTCGGAAAACACCATATATTTT
CDR3 protein: CASRQGGSENTIYF

J gene: TRBJ2-5
V gene: TRBV5-5
clone size: .
D gene: .
CDR3 DNA: TGTGCCAGCAGCTTGGTTGGGTCGAAAGAGACCCAGTACTTC
CDR3 protein: CASSLVGSKETQYF

J gene: TRBJ2-7
V gene: TRBV28
clone size: .
D gene: TRBD2
CDR3 DNA: TGTGCCAGCAGTCGTCTAGCGGTCTCCCACGAGCAGTACTTC
CDR3 protein: CASSRLAVSHEQYF

J gene: TRBJ1-5
V gene: TRBV28
clone size: few
D gene: TRBD1
CDR3 DNA: TGTGCCAGCAACGGTGGGACAGATCAGCCCCAGCATTTT
CDR3 protein: CASNGGTDQPQHF

J gene: TRBJ2-7
V gene: TRBV15
clone size: .
D gene: TRBD1
CDR3 DNA: TGTGCCACCAGCAGAGAAGGGACAGGCTACGAGCAGTACTTC
CDR3 protein: CATSREGTGYEQYF

J gene: TRBJ1-1
V gene: TRBV19
clone size: .
D gene: .
CDR3 DNA: TGTGCCAGTAGTATAGTACACAGACGGAACACTGAAGCTTTCTTT
CDR3 protein: CASSIVHRRNTEAFF

J gene: TRBJ2-7
V gene: TRBV29-1
clone size: .
D gene: TRBD1
CDR3 DNA: TGCAGCGTTCTTGAGGGGGACAGGGGTTACGAGCAGTACTTC
CDR3 protein: CSVLEGDRGYEQYF

J gene: TRBJ2-2
V gene: TRBV10-2
clone size: .
D gene: TRBD2
CDR3 DNA: TGCGCCAGCAGTTTAGCGGGGGCCTTCACCGGGGAGCTGTTTTTT
CDR3 protein: CASSLAGAFTGELFF

J gene: TRBJ2-7
V gene: TRBV30
clone size: .
D gene: .
CDR3 DNA: TGTACCTGGAGTGTACGAGGCGAGCAGTACTTC
CDR3 protein: CTWSVRGEQYF

J gene: TRBJ2-7
V gene: TRBV2
clone size: few
D gene: TRBD1
CDR3 DNA: TGTGCCAGCAGTGAAGATACAGGGGCCACCTACGAGCAGTACTTC
CDR3 protein: CASSEDTGATYEQYF

J gene: TRBJ2-1
V gene: TRBV6-5
clone size: .
D gene: .
CDR3 DNA: TGTGCCAGCAGAAGGGATGGTACCTACAATGAGCAGTTCTTC
CDR3 protein: CASRRDGTYNEQFF

J gene: TRBJ1-2
V gene: TRBV19
clone size: .
D gene: .
CDR3 DNA: TGTGCCAGTAGTATGAAAGGTGGCTATGGCTACACCTTC
CDR3 protein: CASSMKGGYGYTF

J gene: TRBJ1-6
V gene: TRBV7-2
clone size: .
D gene: .
CDR3 DNA: TGTGCCAGCAGTTTAACCGGGGCTCCGGGTTCACCCCTCCACTTT
CDR3 protein: CASSLTGAPGSPLHF

J gene: TRBJ1-1
V gene: TRBV5-6
clone size: .
D gene: .
CDR3 DNA: TGTGCCAGCAGCCGGGATCTGGGGAGGGGCACTGAAGCTTTCTTT
CDR3 protein: CASSRDLGRGTEAFF

J gene: TRBJ2-5
V gene: TRBV5-4
clone size: large
D gene: .
CDR3 DNA: TGTGCCAGCAGCTTCGGGGGGCAATGGGAGACCCAGTACTTC
CDR3 protein: CASSFGGQWETQYF

J gene: TRBJ1-5
V gene: TRBV7-9
clone size: .
D gene: .
CDR3 DNA: TGTGCCAGCAGCTTAGACACCATCAATCAGCCCCAGCATTTT
CDR3 protein: CASSLDTINQPQHF

J gene: TRBJ2-1
V gene: TRBV19
clone size: medium-sized
D gene: TRBD2
CDR3 DNA: TGTGCCAGTAGTATTTTAGCGGGAGGGCTAAATGAGCAGTTCTTC
CDR3 protein: CASSILAGGLNEQFF

J gene: TRBJ2-2
V gene: TRBV27
clone size: .
D gene: .
CDR3 DNA: TGTGCCAGCAGTCGGGACTTCGGGTTGGCCAACACCGGGGAGCTGTTTTTT
CDR3 protein: CASSRDFGLANTGELFF

J gene: TRBJ2-5
V gene: TRBV9
clone size: few
D gene: .
CDR3 DNA: TGTGCCAGCAGCCTCGGCTGGGGCGGCCAAGAGACCCAGTACTTC
CDR3 protein: CASSLGWGGQETQYF

J gene: TRBJ2-3
V gene: TRBV18
clone size: .
D gene: .
CDR3 DNA: TGTGCCAGCTCACCAAGGGGGAGCACAGATACGCAGTATTTT
CDR3 protein: CASSPRGSTDTQYF

J gene: TRBJ2-2
V gene: TRBV6-2/TRBV6-3
clone size: few
D gene: .
CDR3 DNA: TGTGCCAGCAGTAGCCGGGACCGATACACCGGGGAGCTGTTTTTT
CDR3 protein: CASSSRDRYTGELFF

J gene: TRBJ2-1
V gene: TRBV30
clone size: .
D gene: TRBD2
CDR3 DNA: TGTGCCTGGAGAGCGGGAGAGTCCTACAATGAGCAGTTCTTC
CDR3 protein: CAWRAGESYNEQFF

J gene: TRBJ1-3
V gene: TRBV4-3
clone size: medium-sized
D gene: .
CDR3 DNA: TGCGCCAGCAGCCAAGATCAAATTAGAAACACCATATATTTT
CDR3 protein: CASSQDQIRNTIYF

J gene: TRBJ2-5
V gene: TRBV15
clone size: .
D gene: TRBD2
CDR3 DNA: TGTGCCACCAGGCGGGAGAGTTCGGAGACCCAGTACTTC
CDR3 protein: CATRRESSETQYF

J gene: TRBJ2-5
V gene: TRBV5-1
clone size: .
D gene: .
CDR3 DNA: TGCGCCAGCAGCTTTTCTGCGGGAACCTCAGAGACCCAGTACTTC
CDR3 protein: CASSFSAGTSETQYF

J gene: TRBJ2-7
V gene: TRBV6-2/TRBV6-3
clone size: once
D gene: TRBD1
CDR3 DNA: TGTGCCAGCAGCCGGGACAGTGAGCGGAGCGAGCAGTACTTC
CDR3 protein: CASSRDSERSEQYF

J gene: TRBJ1-1
V gene: TRBV7-9
clone size: .
D gene: .
CDR3 DNA: TGTGCCAGCAGCTTAGGAGTAAAGAACACTGAAGCTTTCTTT
CDR3 protein: CASSLGVKNTEAFF

J gene: TRBJ2-5
V gene: TRBV2
clone size: few
D gene: .
CDR3 DNA: TGTGCCAGCAGTGAAATTCCGGGCCTCGTCGGGGTTGGTAAGGAGACCCAGTACTTC
CDR3 protein: CASSEIPGLVGVGKETQYF

J gene: TRBJ1-1
V gene: TRBV7-9
clone size: .
D gene: TRBD1
CDR3 DNA: TGTGCCAGCAGTTACGGGACAGCCATGAACACTGAAGCTTTCTTT
CDR3 protein: CASSYGTAMNTEAFF

J gene: TRBJ2-1
V gene: TRBV19
clone size: .
D gene: .
CDR3 DNA: TGTGCCAGTAGTATAGACACAACCTACAATGAGCAGTTCTTC
CDR3 protein: CASSIDTTYNEQFF

J gene: TRBJ1-6
V gene: TRBV4-1
clone size: hyperexpanded
D gene: TRBD1
CDR3 DNA: TGCGCCAGCAGCCAAGAGGGACAGAGCTCCTATAATTCACCCCTCCACTTT
CDR3 protein: CASSQEGQSSYNSPLHF

J gene: TRBJ1-2
V gene: TRBV14
clone size: few
D gene: TRBD1
CDR3 DNA: TGTGCCAGCAGCTCTAATACCCGGGACAGACGAAACTATGGCTACACCTTC
CDR3 protein: CASSSNTRDRRNYGYTF

J gene: TRBJ2-1
V gene: TRBV7-8
clone size: .
D gene: .
CDR3 DNA: TGTGCCAGCAGCTTAGCGCCTTCCTACAATGAGCAGTTCTTC
CDR3 protein: CASSLAPSYNEQFF

J gene: TRBJ2-1
V gene: TRBV3-1/TRBV3-2
clone size: .
D gene: TRBD2
CDR3 DNA: TGTGCCAGCAGCGGACTAGCGGGGCTGTCCTACAATGAGCAGTTCTTC
CDR3 protein: CASSGLAGLSYNEQFF

J gene: TRBJ2-4
V gene: TRBV6-5
clone size: .
D gene: TRBD1
CDR3 DNA: TGTGCCAGCAGCGTGGGGACAGGGCAGAACATTCAGTACTTC
CDR3 protein: CASSVGTGQNIQYF

J gene: TRBJ2-7
V gene: TRBV27
clone size: .
D gene: TRBD2
CDR3 DNA: TGTGCCAGCAGTTTATCGGGGACTAGTATTTCTCAGCAGTACTTC
CDR3 protein: CASSLSGTSISQQYF

J gene: TRBJ2-5
V gene: TRBV24-1
clone size: .
D gene: .
CDR3 DNA: TGTGCCACCAGTCAAGGAGAGACCCAGTACTTC
CDR3 protein: CATSQGETQYF

J gene: TRBJ1-6
V gene: TRBV27
clone size: once
D gene: TRBD1
CDR3 DNA: TGTGCCAGCACGAAACGGGACAGGGGGACTTCACCCCTCCACTTT
CDR3 protein: CASTKRDRGTSPLHF

J gene: TRBJ2-5
V gene: TRBV25-1
clone size: once
D gene: TRBD2
CDR3 DNA: TGTGCCAGCAGTGCTTCGGGGGGGGGCGAGACCCAGTACTTC
CDR3 protein: CASSASGGGETQYF

J gene: TRBJ2-3
V gene: TRBV18
clone size: few
D gene: .
CDR3 DNA: TGTGCCAGCTCACCAAAAAAACAGAGGGGTCCTGAAAGCCTCACAGATACGCAGTATTTT
CDR3 protein: CASSPKKQRGPESLTDTQYF

J gene: TRBJ2-2
V gene: TRBV5-5
clone size: .
D gene: .
CDR3 DNA: TGTGCCAGCAGCTTGAAGAGAGACCCCGGGGAGCTGTTTTTT
CDR3 protein: CASSLKRDPGELFF

J gene: TRBJ2-1
V gene: TRBV5-6
clone size: few
D gene: TRBD2
CDR3 DNA: TGTGCCAGCAGCACCGGACTAGCGGGAGCAAGGTACAATGAGCAGTTCTTC
CDR3 protein: CASSTGLAGARYNEQFF

J gene: TRBJ2-7
V gene: TRBV5-1
clone size: .
D gene: TRBD1
CDR3 DNA: TGCGCCAGCAGCGCTGCCGGGACAGGGGGTGGATACGAGCAGTACTTC
CDR3 protein: CASSAAGTGGGYEQYF

J gene: TRBJ2-1
V gene: TRBV7-8
clone size: .
D gene: TRBD1
CDR3 DNA: TGTGCCAGCAGCCTAAACAGGGGTAGTTTTAGTGAGCAGTTCTTC
CDR3 protein: CASSLNRGSFSEQFF

J gene: TRBJ2-6
V gene: TRBV7-3
clone size: medium-sized
D gene: .
CDR3 DNA: TGTGCCAGCAGCTACCAGAGCTCTGGGGCCAACGTCCTGACTTTC
CDR3 protein: CASSYQSSGANVLTF